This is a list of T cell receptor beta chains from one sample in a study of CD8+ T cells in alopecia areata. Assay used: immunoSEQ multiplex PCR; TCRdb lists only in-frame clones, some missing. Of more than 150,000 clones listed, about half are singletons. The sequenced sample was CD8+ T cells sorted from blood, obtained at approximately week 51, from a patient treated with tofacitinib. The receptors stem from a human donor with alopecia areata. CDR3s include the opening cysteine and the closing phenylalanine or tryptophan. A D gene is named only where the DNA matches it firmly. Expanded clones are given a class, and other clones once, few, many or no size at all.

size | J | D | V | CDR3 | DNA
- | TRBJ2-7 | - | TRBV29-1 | CSVDAGSNHEQYF | TGCAGCGTTGACGCCGGGAGTAACCACGAGCAGTACTTC
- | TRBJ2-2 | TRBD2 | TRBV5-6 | CASSLLTSGGPNTGELFF | TGTGCCAGCAGCTTGTTGACTAGCGGGGGGCCGAACACCGGGGAGCTGTTTTTT
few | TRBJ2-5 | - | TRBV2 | CASIRETQYF | TGTGCCAGCATACGGGAGACCCAGTACTTC
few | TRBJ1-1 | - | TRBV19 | CASSIDGETEAFF | TGTGCCAGTAGTATCGATGGGGAGACTGAAGCTTTCTTT
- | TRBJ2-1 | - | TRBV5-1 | CASSLDASYNEQFF | TGCGCCAGCAGTCTGGACGCATCCTACAATGAGCAGTTCTTC
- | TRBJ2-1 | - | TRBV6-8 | CASSYPSNEQFF | TGTGCCAGCAGTTACCCGTCCAATGAGCAGTTCTTC
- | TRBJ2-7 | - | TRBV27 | CASSEERDYEQYF | TGTGCCAGCAGCGAGGAGAGGGATTACGAGCAGTACTTC
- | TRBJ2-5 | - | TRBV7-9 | CASSSGGVMETQYF | TGTGCCAGCAGCTCCGGTGGGGTAATGGAGACCCAGTACTTC
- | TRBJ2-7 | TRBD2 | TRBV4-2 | CASSQVQRGGYEQYF | TGTGCCAGCAGCCAAGTTCAGCGGGGGGGCTACGAGCAGTACTTC
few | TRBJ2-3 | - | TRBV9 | CASSVADNPDTQYF | TGTGCCAGCAGCGTAGCCGACAACCCAGATACGCAGTATTTT
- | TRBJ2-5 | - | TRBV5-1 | CASSLELPYQETQYF | TGCGCCAGCAGCTTGGAGCTACCGTACCAAGAGACCCAGTACTTC
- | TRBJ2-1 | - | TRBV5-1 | CASSFAGEQFF | TGCGCCAGCAGCTTTGCGGGTGAGCAGTTCTTC
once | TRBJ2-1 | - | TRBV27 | CASSQGPGSRAYNEQFF | TGTGCCAGCAGTCAGGGACCCGGGTCCCGGGCCTACAATGAGCAGTTCTTC
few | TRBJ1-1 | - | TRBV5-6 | CASSLLGHLNTEAFF | TGTGCCAGCAGCTTACTCGGACACCTAAACACTGAAGCTTTCTTT
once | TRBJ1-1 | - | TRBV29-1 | CSVEDDTEAFF | TGCAGCGTTGAGGACGACACTGAAGCTTTCTTT
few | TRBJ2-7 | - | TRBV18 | CASSPDGTLTYEQYF | TGTGCCAGCTCACCTGATGGGACACTGACTTACGAGCAGTACTTC
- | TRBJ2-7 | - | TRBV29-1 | CSQFEGDTTYEQYF | TGCAGCCAATTTGAAGGGGACACTACCTACGAGCAGTACTTC
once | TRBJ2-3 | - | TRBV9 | CASSLNTDTQYF | TGTGCCAGCAGCTTAAACACAGATACGCAGTATTTT
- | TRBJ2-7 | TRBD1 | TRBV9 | CASSVAGQGLDEQYF | TGTGCCAGCAGCGTCGCGGGACAGGGGTTGGACGAGCAGTACTTC
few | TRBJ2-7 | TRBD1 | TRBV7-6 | CASSPYGAGTGLGEQYF | TGTGCCAGCAGCCCATATGGGGCGGGGACAGGGCTAGGGGAGCAGTACTTC
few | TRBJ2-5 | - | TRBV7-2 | CASSLAHPRETQYF | TGTGCCAGCAGCTTAGCGCACCCTAGGGAGACCCAGTACTTC
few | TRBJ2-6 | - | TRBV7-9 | CASSEALSWGSGANVLTF | TGTGCCAGCAGCGAGGCCCTCTCATGGGGCTCTGGGGCCAACGTCCTGACTTTC
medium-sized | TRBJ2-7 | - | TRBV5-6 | CASSLNAGLEQYF | TGTGCCAGCAGCCTCAATGCGGGACTGGAGCAGTACTTC
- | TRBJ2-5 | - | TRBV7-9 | CASSHPHQETQYF | TGTGCCAGCAGCCACCCCCACCAAGAGACCCAGTACTTC
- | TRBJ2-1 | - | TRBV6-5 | CASSHGGATLWFF | TGTGCCAGCAGCCACGGAGGGGCCACGTTGTGGTTCTTC
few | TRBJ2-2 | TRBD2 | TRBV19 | CASSKNPDRGGRVGELFF | TGTGCCAGTAGTAAAAACCCGGACCGGGGGGGACGAGTCGGGGAGCTGTTTTTT
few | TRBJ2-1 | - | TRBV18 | CASSSGQGTGEQFF | TGTGCCAGCTCATCGGGTCAGGGGACCGGAGAGCAGTTCTTC
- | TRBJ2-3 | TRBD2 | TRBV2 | CASSLAGPSTDTQYF | TGTGCCAGCAGTCTAGCGGGACCAAGCACAGATACGCAGTATTTT
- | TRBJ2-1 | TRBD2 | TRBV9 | CASSVESGGAYNEQFF | TGTGCCAGCAGCGTAGAAAGCGGGGGGGCCTACAATGAGCAGTTCTTC
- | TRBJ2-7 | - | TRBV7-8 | CASSLDSRTTSYEQYF | TGTGCCAGCAGCTTAGACTCCAGGACTACCTCCTACGAGCAGTACTTC
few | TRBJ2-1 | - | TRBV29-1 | CSVEPRGDEQFF | TGCAGCGTTGAACCCAGGGGCGATGAGCAGTTCTTC
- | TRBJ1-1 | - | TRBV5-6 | CASNFVGLSAFF | TGTGCCAGCAACTTTGTGGGCCTGAGCGCTTTCTTT
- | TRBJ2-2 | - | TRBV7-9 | CASSLTGPNTGELFF | TGTGCCAGCAGCTTAACGGGTCCGAACACCGGGGAGCTGTTTTTT